The present T cell receptor beta chain was sequenced within a study of a mutant IDH1 vaccine in newly diagnosed glioma. Trimming removed 0 bases from V and 0 bases from J, with 9 bases in between. Germline CDR1 and CDR2: SGDLS and YYNGEE. This CDR3 has 15 residues. Libraries were prepared by immunoSEQ multiplex PCR; TCRdb keeps only in-frame clonotypes and omits some of them. Among approximately 79,000 clones, more than 80% were seen once, and the ten largest hold 0.6% to 0.95%. Concerning this clone itself: Antigen unknown.

Noted time point: week 23, last vaccination. Each dose delivered 300 ug of mutant IDH1 20-mer peptide subcutaneously with imiquimod. Here the sequenced sample was PBMCs, taken from a glioma patient whose treatment included an IDH1 peptide vaccine. This sequence joins TRBV9 and TRBJ2-5, with D tentatively TRBD1 (6 bases). The TCR originated in a woman aged 45-59 years with glioma. The CDR3 DNA reads as TGTGCCAGCAGCGTAGCAGGGGACCACCAAGAGACCCAGTACTTC. It specifies CASSVAGDHQETQYF.